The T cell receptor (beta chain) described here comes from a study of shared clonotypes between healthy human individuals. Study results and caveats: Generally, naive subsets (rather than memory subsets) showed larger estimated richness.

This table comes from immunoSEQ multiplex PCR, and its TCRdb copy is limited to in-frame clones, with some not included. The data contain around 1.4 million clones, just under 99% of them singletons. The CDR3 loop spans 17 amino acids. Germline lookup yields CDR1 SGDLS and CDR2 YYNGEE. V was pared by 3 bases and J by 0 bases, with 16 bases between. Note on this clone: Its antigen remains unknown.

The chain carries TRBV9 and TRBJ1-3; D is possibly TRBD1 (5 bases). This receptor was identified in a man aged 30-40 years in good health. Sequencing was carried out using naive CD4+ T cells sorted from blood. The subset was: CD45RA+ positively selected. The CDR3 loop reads CASSGTSPPYSGNTIYF. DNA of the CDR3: TGTGCCAGCAGCGGGACATCCCCACCATACTCTGGAAACACCATATATTTT.